These T cell receptor beta chains were read from a single sample in a study of read filtering for tumor transcriptome and immune sequencing. TCRdb called the reads again in MiXCR, with one record for every CDR3 protein. The repertoire consists of 40,000 or so distinct CDR3 sequences, with roughly 13% occurring once and the leading ten covering 25% to 30%. The sequencing input was a population of CD138-negative cells sorted from bone marrow. The receptors were gathered from a donor aged 40 or older with multiple myeloma. The CDR3 runs from the conserved cysteine through the conserved F or W. D genes are given only for firm matches. The size entry is marked missing in some rows and otherwise reads once, few, many or a size class.

CDR3 protein	CDR3 DNA	D gene	V gene	J gene	clone size
CASRRTGGKGNEQFF	TGTGCCAGCCGTAGGACAGGAGGAAAGGGCAATGAGCAGTTCTTC	TRBD1	TRBV6-1	TRBJ2-1	many
CASSRNSIQETQYF	TGCGCCAGCAGCCGGAACAGTATCCAAGAGACCCAGTACTTC	-	TRBV5-1	TRBJ2-5	many
CSVGGRANYEQYF	TGCAGCGTTGGCGGGAGGGCCAACTACGAGCAGTACTTC	TRBD2	TRBV29-1	TRBJ2-7	many
CASSSTGNSGNTIYF	TGCGCCAGCAGCTCAACAGGGAACTCTGGAAACACCATATATTTT	-	TRBV5-1	TRBJ1-3	-
CSARATGSGELFF	TGCAGTGCTAGAGCGACAGGGTCCGGGGAGCTGTTTTTT	TRBD1	TRBV20-1	TRBJ2-2	many
CSVPREKFAYNEQFF	TGCAGCGTTCCTCGGGAGAAGTTCGCCTACAATGAGCAGTTCTTC	-	TRBV29-1	TRBJ2-1	many
CASSYSGQARYSNQPQHF	TGTGCCAGCAGTTATTCCGGACAGGCTCGCTATAGCAATCAGCCCCAGCATTTT	TRBD1	TRBV6-2/TRBV6-3	TRBJ1-5	many
CSANVAGGVQETQYF	TGCAGTGCTAACGTAGCGGGAGGCGTCCAAGAGACCCAGTACTTC	TRBD2	TRBV20-1	TRBJ2-5	-
CSASISGSGEQYF	TGCAGTGCTAGTATTTCGGGGTCGGGTGAGCAGTACTTC	-	TRBV20-1	TRBJ2-7	many
CASSVFGTNDGCTF	TGTGCCAGCAGCGTATTTGGCACTAACGATGGCTGCACCTTC	-	TRBV9	TRBJ1-2	-
CAGSSQLAGETQYF	TGTGCCGGCAGTTCCCAACTGGCGGGAGAGACCCAGTACTTC	-	TRBV6-2/TRBV6-3	TRBJ2-5	-
CSVAASGSPLGEQFF	TGCAGCGTTGCAGCTAGCGGGAGCCCCCTTGGTGAGCAGTTCTTC	TRBD2	TRBV29-1	TRBJ2-1	many
CASSWPSGSYEQYF	TGTGCCAGCAGTTGGCCTAGCGGGAGCTACGAGCAGTACTTC	TRBD2	TRBV28	TRBJ2-7	-
CASSLAGPEAFF	TGTGCCAGCAGTTTAGCGGGGCCTGAAGCTTTCTTT	-	TRBV28	TRBJ1-1	-
CASSAWYSGANVLTF	TGTGCCAGTAGTGCCTGGTATTCTGGGGCCAACGTCCTGACTTTC	-	TRBV12-3/TRBV12-4	TRBJ2-6	many
CSARDTPSGLTGELFF	TGCAGTGCTAGAGATACTCCTAGCGGGTTAACCGGGGAGCTGTTTTTT	TRBD2	TRBV20-1	TRBJ2-2	many
CSVPGVTAEAFF	TGCAGCGTCCCAGGGGTAACGGCTGAAGCTTTCTTT	-	TRBV29-1	TRBJ1-1	many
CLAGALYNEQFF	TGCCTAGCGGGGGCCCTCTACAATGAGCAGTTCTTC	TRBD2	TRBV7-9	TRBJ2-1	many
CASSLRQNTGELFF	TGTGCCAGCAGCCTGAGACAGAACACCGGGGAGCTGTTTTTT	-	TRBV3-1	TRBJ2-2	many
CASSMEFAVNYEQYF	TGTGCCAGTAGTATGGAGTTTGCGGTTAACTACGAGCAGTACTTC	-	TRBV19	TRBJ2-7	many
CASSTPQGSNSPLHF	TGTGCCAGCAGTACACCACAGGGATCTAATTCACCCCTCCACTTT	-	TRBV28	TRBJ1-6	few
CASAPRALNNEQFF	TGTGCCAGCGCCCCCAGGGCCCTAAACAATGAGCAGTTCTTC	-	TRBV27	TRBJ2-1	many
CASSRLGEQFF	TGTGCCAGCAGCCGACTAGGTGAGCAGTTCTTC	-	TRBV7-2	TRBJ2-1	many
CAWSESRAGGYGYTF	TGTGCCTGGAGTGAAAGCCGGGCCGGGGGCTATGGCTACACCTTC	-	TRBV30	TRBJ1-2	many
CAIRPTSGMYNEQFF	TGTGCCATCCGACCTACTAGCGGGATGTACAATGAGCAGTTCTTC	TRBD2	TRBV6-2/TRBV6-3	TRBJ2-1	many
CASSLNILVETQYF	TGTGCCAGCAGCTTAAACATCCTGGTAGAGACCCAGTACTTC	-	TRBV7-8	TRBJ2-5	many
CASRPTLAGSYNEQFF	TGTGCCAGCAGACCAACCTTAGCGGGGTCCTACAATGAGCAGTTCTTC	TRBD2	TRBV7-8	TRBJ2-1	many
CSVEGMGVPNYGYTF	TGCAGCGTTGAAGGAATGGGCGTCCCTAACTATGGCTACACCTTC	-	TRBV29-1	TRBJ1-2	many
CASSLGPFSGGGSEAFF	TGCGCCAGCAGCCTGGGTCCATTTTCCGGGGGAGGGTCTGAAGCTTTCTTT	-	TRBV5-1	TRBJ1-1	many
CASSESEFGNSPLHF	TGTGCCAGCAGTGAATCAGAGTTTGGTAATTCACCCCTCCACTTT	-	TRBV25-1	TRBJ1-6	many
CASSQDGRDTQYF	TGTGCCAGCAGCCAGGACGGTCGAGATACGCAGTATTTT	-	TRBV5-4	TRBJ2-3	many
CSVEDRVAGNSYEQYF	TGCAGCGTTGAAGATCGGGTAGCGGGTAACTCCTACGAGCAGTACTTC	TRBD2	TRBV29-1	TRBJ2-7	many
CASSLTGGQGYEQYF	TGTGCCAGCAGCTTAACGGGGGGACAGGGGTACGAGCAGTACTTC	TRBD1	TRBV7-3	TRBJ2-7	many
CACSFRFGQESQYF	TGTGCCTGCAGCTTTAGGTTTGGTCAAGAGTCCCAGTACTTC	-	TRBV5-6	TRBJ2-5	-
CASRGPGTGSYNEQFF	TGTGCCAGCAGAGGTCCCGGGACAGGGAGCTACAATGAGCAGTTCTTC	TRBD1	TRBV7-2	TRBJ2-1	-
CSVVGRGETQYF	TGTAGCGTTGTCGGGAGGGGGGAGACCCAGTACTTC	TRBD2	TRBV29-1	TRBJ2-5	many
CASSLGTSGRIGELFF	TGTGCCAGCAGTTTGGGGACTAGCGGGAGAATCGGGGAGCTGTTTTTT	TRBD2	TRBV28	TRBJ2-2	-
CASSLDRNEQFF	TGTGCCAGCAGCTTGGATCGGAATGAGCAGTTCTTC	-	TRBV7-2	TRBJ2-1	many
CASRGQTGNQPQHF	TGTGCCAGCAGGGGACAGACAGGGAATCAGCCCCAGCATTTT	TRBD1	TRBV12-3/TRBV12-4	TRBJ1-5	many
CASRSGRESNQPRHF	TGTGCCAGCAGATCAGGGCGGGAAAGCAATCAGCCCCGGCATTTT	-	TRBV11-3	TRBJ1-5	many
CASSGTIQETQYF	TGTGCCAGTAGTGGGACAATTCAAGAGACCCAGTACTTC	-	TRBV19	TRBJ2-5	many
CASSLARYRFARVPSHDEQFF	TGTGCCAGCAGCTTAGCGAGATACCGGTTTGCCAGAGTGCCCTCCCACGATGAGCAGTTCTTC	-	TRBV7-8	TRBJ2-1	-
CASSRGEEKLFF	TGTGCCAGCAGCAGGGGGGAAGAAAAACTGTTTTTT	TRBD1	TRBV2	TRBJ1-4	many
CASSLAWGGLKTPTEAFF	TGCGCCAGCAGCTTGGCGTGGGGGGGGCTCAAAACCCCCACTGAAGCTTTCTTT	-	TRBV5-1	TRBJ1-1	many
CASSMVFWRRTDTQYF	TGTGCCAGTAGTATGGTCTTCTGGCGGAGAACAGATACGCAGTATTTT	-	TRBV19	TRBJ2-3	many
CASSQDGASAYEQYF	TGTGCCAGCAGCCAAGATGGAGCTAGCGCCTACGAGCAGTACTTC	-	TRBV4-2	TRBJ2-7	many
CASSYGRGGQPQHF	TGTGCCAGCAGTTATGGACGAGGGGGTCAGCCCCAGCATTTT	-	TRBV2	TRBJ1-5	-
CASSLMGEQYF	TGTGCCAGCAGCCTTATGGGGGAGCAGTACTTC	-	TRBV3-1	TRBJ2-7	many
CASGPDTGELFF	TGTGCTAGTGGTCCCGACACCGGGGAGCTGTTTTTT	-	TRBV12-5	TRBJ2-2	many
CASSSAGGPAYEQYF	TGTGCCAGCAGCTCCGCGGGCGGACCGGCCTACGAGCAGTACTTC	-	TRBV7-2	TRBJ2-7	many
CASSLVGRTSGNTIYF	TGTGCCAGCAGCTTAGTCGGCAGAACCTCTGGAAACACCATATATTTT	-	TRBV7-9	TRBJ1-3	-
CASSKVNSGLSYNEQFF	TGTGCCAGCAGCAAAGTGAATAGCGGGCTTTCCTACAATGAGCAGTTCTTC	-	TRBV21-1	TRBJ2-1	-
CASKTGYSESYEQYF	TGCGCCAGCAAAACGGGGTATAGCGAGTCCTACGAGCAGTACTTC	-	TRBV5-1	TRBJ2-7	many